This T cell receptor (beta chain) is drawn from a study of blood T cell repertoires in COVID-19. The overall study: Italy, Spain and the United States were the sources of the convalescent and acute COVID-19 samples.

For this clone: The sample has other DNA sequences that encode this CDR3 too.

Profiled with immunoSEQ multiplex PCR; TCRdb holds only in-frame clones, not every one. The data show about 500,000 clones, 85% to 90% seen once. Trimming took 5 bases from V and 4 from J, leaving 9 bases between them. This CDR3 contains 13 residues. The receptor comes from a woman aged 45-59 years with COVID-19, enrolled during active disease. V and J are TRBV12-3 or TRBV12-4 and TRBJ1-5, with a possible D match to TRBD1 (5 bases). The sequenced material came from peripheral blood. The CDR3 sequence: CASSPGGNQPQHF. The CDR3 DNA reads as TGTGCCAGCAGTCCGGGGGGTAATCAGCCCCAGCATTTT.